This record concerns one TCR beta chain sequence. Its specificity is unknown. Germline V CDR1 and CDR2: MNHEY, SVGAGI. This CDR3 spans 13 amino acids. Trimming removed 6 bases from V and 3 bases from J, with 12 bases in between. The authors incorporated unique molecular identifiers into the TCR beta cDNA libraries. Input of roughly 0.9 to 11 million T cells yielded hundreds of thousands of cDNA molecules. TCRdb passed the PCR reads through MiXCR, listing each CDR3 protein once. The data contain around 770,000 distinct CDR3 sequences, about half of them singletons. This entry is derived from a study of post-analysis software for immune sequencing data. As for the study in general: Relapsing-remitting, secondary progressive and progressive-relapsing multiple sclerosis were all included among the disease courses. Regarding the study as a whole: F measure clustering grouped samples strongly by preparation batch. Controls showed lower frequencies than patients for 4 or 5 TRBV segments, and TRBV5-6, TRBV5-1 and TRBV20-1 were among these.

This receptor was identified in a girl between 10 and 17 years old with multiple sclerosis. The rearrangement uses TRBV6-5 and TRBJ2-7; unclear D gene. The sequenced sample consisted of blood. CDR3 DNA: TGTGCCAGCAGCACTACTTATCACTACGAGCAGTACTTC. Translation gives CASSTTYHYEQYF.